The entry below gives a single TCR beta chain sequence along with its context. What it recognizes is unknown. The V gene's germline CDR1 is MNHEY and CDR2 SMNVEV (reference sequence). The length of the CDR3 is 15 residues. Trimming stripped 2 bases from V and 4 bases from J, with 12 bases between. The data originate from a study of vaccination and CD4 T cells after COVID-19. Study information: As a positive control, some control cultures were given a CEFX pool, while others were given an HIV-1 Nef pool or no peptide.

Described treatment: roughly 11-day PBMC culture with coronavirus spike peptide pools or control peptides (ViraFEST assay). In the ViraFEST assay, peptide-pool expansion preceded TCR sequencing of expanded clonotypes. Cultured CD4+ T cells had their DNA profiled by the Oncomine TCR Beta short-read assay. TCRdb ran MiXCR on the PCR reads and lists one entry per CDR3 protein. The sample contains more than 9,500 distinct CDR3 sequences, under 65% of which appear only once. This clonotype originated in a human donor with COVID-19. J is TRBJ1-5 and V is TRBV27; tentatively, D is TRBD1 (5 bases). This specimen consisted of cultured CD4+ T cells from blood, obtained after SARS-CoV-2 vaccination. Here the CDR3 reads CASSLRLGPNQPQHF. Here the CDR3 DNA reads TGTGCCAGCAGTTTAAGGTTGGGGCCAAATCAGCCCCAGCATTTT.